These 14 T cell receptor beta chains came from one sample sequenced in a study of blood T cell repertoires in COVID-19. Repertoires were generated with immunoSEQ multiplex PCR, while TCRdb's copy carries only in-frame clones and drops some. In the table there are 150,000 or so clones, roughly nine tenths of which are singletons. The sequenced sample consisted of peripheral blood. Every receptor here comes from a woman aged 40-49 years with acute or convalescent COVID-19.

The V and J genes are TRBV19 and TRBJ1-1, with D maybe TRBD1 (5 bases). CDR1 is LNHDA, CDR2 SQIVND, per germline (reference sequence). The germline V and J ends were trimmed by 1 base and 1 base, with 16 bases remaining between them. This CDR3 has 17 amino acids. CDR3 sequence (DNA): TGTGCCAGTAGTATAGCGGTTGTGGGGCGGAAGAACACTGAAGCTTTCTTT. Translation gives CASSIAVVGRKNTEAFF.

This chain links TRBV6-5 with TRBJ1-2, with 8 nucleotides matching TRBD1. The germline V gene has CDR1 MNHEY and CDR2 SVGAGI. V was pared by 0 bases and J by 6 bases, with 6 bases of the junction left unmatched. The CDR3 has 15 amino acids. CDR3 DNA: TGTGCCAGCAGTTACTCACTCGGGACAGGACATGGCTACACCTTC. This gives the protein CASSYSLGTGHGYTF.

The chain couples TRBV4-1 to TRBJ2-7, with TRBD1 matching 10 bases. Per the germline V gene, CDR1 is MGHRA and CDR2 is YSYEKL. This CDR3 spans 17 amino acids. Trimming cost V 1 base and J 2 bases; bases outside gene matches: 8. The CDR3 here is CASSQGGTGATTYEQYF. The CDR3 DNA reads as TGCGCCAGCAGCCAAGGGGGGACAGGGGCGACGACCTACGAGCAGTACTTC.

This CDR3 reads CASITPGQGSHEQFF. For the CDR3, the DNA is TGTGCCAGCATTACTCCGGGACAGGGTTCCCATGAGCAGTTCTTC. The chain carries TRBV28 and TRBJ2-1; TRBD1 matches 9 bases. The germline V gene has CDR1 MDHEN and CDR2 SYDVKM. J gave up 8 bases and V 7 bases, and 12 bases lay outside the gene matches. The CDR3 length is 15 residues.

V and J are TRBV7-9 and TRBJ2-1; 9 positions agree with TRBD2. The V gene end was trimmed by 5 bases and the J gene end by 9 bases; junction bases not matched to a gene: 5. The V gene's germline CDR1 is SEHNR and CDR2 FQNEAQ (reference sequence). This CDR3 contains 13 residues. The CDR3 reads CASSVGLASEQFF. The CDR3 DNA follows: TGTGCCAGCAGCGTGGGACTAGCTAGTGAGCAGTTCTTC. The full variable domain, its missing parts supplied by reference TRBV7-9 and TRBJ2-1, is DTGVSQNPRHKITKRGQNVTFRCDPISEHNRLYWYRQTLGQGPEFLTYFQNEAQLEKSRLLSDRFSAERPKGSFSTLEIQRTEQGDSAMYLCASSVGLASEQFFGPGTRLTVL.

This clone was observed once. V is TRBV30 and J is TRBJ2-7; D uncertain. Germline CDR1 is GTSNPN and CDR2 is SVGIG (reference sequence). The CDR3 has 13 residues. Deletions cut 1 base from V and 2 bases from J, with 9 bases between. CDR3 residues: CAWSDGSPYEQYF. CDR3 in DNA: TGTGCCTGGAGTGATGGCAGTCCCTACGAGCAGTACTTC.

In its sample, this clone was seen a few times. V gene TRBV5-1 combines with J gene TRBJ2-3; 7 nucleotides line up with TRBD2. The CDR3 covers 13 residues. V lost 4 bases to trimming and J lost 5 bases; unmatched junction nucleotides: 4. Germline CDR1 and CDR2: SGHRS and YFSETQ. CDR3 DNA sequence: TGCGCCAGCAGCCCAGCGGGAATAGATACGCAGTATTTT. It yields the protein CASSPAGIDTQYF.

CDR3 residues: CASSLGTGGVYEQYF. CDR3 in DNA: TGTGCCAGCAGCTTGGGTACAGGTGGGGTGTACGAGCAGTACTTC. This sequence joins TRBV5-5 and TRBJ2-7, with D tentatively TRBD1 (5 bases). Per germline, CDR1 SGHKS and CDR2 YYEKEE (reference sequence). Trimming took 0 bases from V and 4 from J, leaving 14 bases between them. CDR3 size: 15 residues.

The chain couples TRBV4-1 to TRBJ1-6; unclear D gene. In germline, CDR1 is MGHRA, CDR2 YSYEKL. The CDR3 contains 16 residues. V was pared by 0 bases and J by 4 bases, with 10 bases between. CDR3 residues: CASSQDVNGYNSPLHF. CDR3 nucleotide sequence: TGCGCCAGCAGCCAAGATGTTAACGGTTATAATTCACCCCTCCACTTT.

This chain links TRBV28 with TRBJ1-5; tentative D call: TRBD1 (6 bases). CDR1 MDHEN and CDR2 SYDVKM come from the germline V gene. There are 14 residues in the CDR3. The V and J ends lost 3 bases and 6 bases respectively, with 12 bases between them. CDR3 sequence: CASSFGGGGQPQHF. The CDR3 nucleotides are TGTGCCAGCAGTTTTGGGGGAGGGGGTCAGCCCCAGCATTTT.

The chain recombines TRBV9 with TRBJ2-2; 7 bases line up with TRBD2. Germline loops: CDR1 SGDLS, CDR2 YYNGEE. V shed 4 bases, J shed 6 bases, and the junction held 9 bases outside the gene matches. The CDR3 has 15 amino acids. The CDR3: CASSSGLVGAGELFF. Here the CDR3 DNA reads TGTGCCAGCAGCTCCGGACTAGTGGGTGCCGGGGAGCTGTTTTTT.

CDR3 sequence: CASSLNGVVGTEAFF. In DNA, the CDR3 is TGTGCCAGCAGTTTAAACGGAGTGGTGGGCACTGAAGCTTTCTTT. This chain connects TRBV27 to TRBJ1-1; D remains unclear. V was pared by 2 bases and J by 4 bases, with 14 bases between. From germline, CDR1 is MNHEY and CDR2 SMNVEV (reference sequence). There are 15 residues in the CDR3.

The J gene is TRBJ1-1, the V gene TRBV5-4, with TRBD1 identical over 10 bases. The V segment lost 2 bases and the J segment 5 bases; nucleotides outside the gene matches: 6. Germline V gene sequence: CDR1 SGHNT, CDR2 YYREEE (reference sequence). The CDR3 loop spans 15 amino acids. The CDR3 bases are TGTGCCAGCAGCTTAAGACAGGGGGCGTATACTGAAGCTTTCTTT. Residues: CASSLRQGAYTEAFF.

The chain uses TRBV7-9 and TRBJ2-3; 7 bases are a match to TRBD1. J lost 4 bases, V lost 5 bases, and 9 bases had no gene match. This CDR3 is built from 15 residues. Germline V gives CDR1 SEHNR, CDR2 FQNEAQ (reference sequence). CDR3 DNA sequence: TGTGCCAGCAGCAGATTAGACAGGGCGGCAGATACGCAGTATTTT. Amino acid sequence: CASSRLDRAADTQYF.